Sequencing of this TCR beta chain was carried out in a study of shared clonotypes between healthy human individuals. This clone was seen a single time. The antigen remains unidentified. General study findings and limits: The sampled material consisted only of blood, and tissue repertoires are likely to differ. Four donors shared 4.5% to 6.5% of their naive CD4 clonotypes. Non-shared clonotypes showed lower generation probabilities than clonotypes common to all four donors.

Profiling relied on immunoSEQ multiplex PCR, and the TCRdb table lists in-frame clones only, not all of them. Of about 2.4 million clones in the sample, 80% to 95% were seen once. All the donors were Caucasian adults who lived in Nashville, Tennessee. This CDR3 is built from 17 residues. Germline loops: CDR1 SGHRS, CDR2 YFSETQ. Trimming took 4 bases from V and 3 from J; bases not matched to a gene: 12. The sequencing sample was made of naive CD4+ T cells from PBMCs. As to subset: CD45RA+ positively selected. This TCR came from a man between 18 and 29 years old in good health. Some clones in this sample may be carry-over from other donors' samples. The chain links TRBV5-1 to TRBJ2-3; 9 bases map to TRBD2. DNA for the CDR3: TGCGCCAGCAGCCCCCACCTTAGCGGGGGCATGACAGATACGCAGTATTTT. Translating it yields CASSPHLSGGMTDTQYF.